The rows below give T cell receptor beta chains drawn from one sample of a study of cytomegalovirus exposure and HLA in healthy donors. Repertoires were generated with immunoSEQ multiplex PCR, while TCRdb's copy carries only in-frame clones and drops some. The table lists about 72,000 clones, approximately 94% of them singletons. The sequenced sample consisted of PBMCs. The receptors derive from a woman aged 18-29 years in good health and CMV-seropositive. Both conserved end residues are part of each CDR3. The D gene is left open where the match is weak. Size is stated for part of the rows, as once, few or many counts, or as a class when the clone is expanded.

abundance	d_gene	v_gene	j_gene	CDR3nt	CDR3aa
-	TRBD1	TRBV7-9	TRBJ1-4	TGTGCCAGCAGCTTAGAGGACAGGGTGGGGGAAAAACTGTTTTTT	CASSLEDRVGEKLFF
once	TRBD1	TRBV19	TRBJ2-5	TGTGCCAGTAGTATAGGGGGACAGGGAGAGACCCAGTACTTC	CASSIGGQGETQYF
-	TRBD1	TRBV6-5	TRBJ2-7	TGTGCCAGCAGTCACAGGGGGATCAACCCCTACGAGCAGTACTTC	CASSHRGINPYEQYF
-	-	TRBV29-1	TRBJ1-2	TGCAGCGTCAGGCTCGGGGAAGGCTATGGCTACACCTTC	CSVRLGEGYGYTF
-	-	TRBV6-5	TRBJ2-1	TGTGCCAGCAGAACAGGGGGGGCCTACAATGAGCAGTTCTTC	CASRTGGAYNEQFF
-	-	TRBV7-9	TRBJ2-2	TGTGCCAGCAGCTCCAGGAAGGTAAACGGGGAGCTGTTTTTT	CASSSRKVNGELFF
-	TRBD2	TRBV2	TRBJ2-1	TGTGCCAGCAGTCCTAGCGGGGGTATGGGGCACAATGAGCAGTTCTTC	CASSPSGGMGHNEQFF
-	-	TRBV11-3	TRBJ2-5	TGTGCCAGCAGCTTAGGGACTCGAGAGGGAGAGACCCAGTACTTC	CASSLGTREGETQYF
-	TRBD2	TRBV6-5	TRBJ2-3	TGTGCCAGCAGTTGGGGACTAGCGGAGCCAGATACGCAGTATTTT	CASSWGLAEPDTQYF
-	-	TRBV19	TRBJ1-5	TGTGCCAGTACCGAACCAGGCAGATCGTTAAATCAGCCCCAGCATTTT	CASTEPGRSLNQPQHF
-	-	TRBV4-1	TRBJ1-2	TGCGCCAGCAGCCAAGCCCGGGCGGGAAGCTATGGCTACACCTTC	CASSQARAGSYGYTF
-	TRBD1	TRBV6-5	TRBJ2-7	TGTGCCAGCAGTTACGGGCAGGGGGCCTACGAGCAGTACTTC	CASSYGQGAYEQYF
-	-	TRBV7-2	TRBJ1-6	TGTGCCAGCAGCTCCGTGGTAGATTCACCCCTCCACTTT	CASSSVVDSPLHF
few	-	TRBV7-6	TRBJ2-7	TGTGCCAGCAGCCAGGACAGCTCAGGCTCCTACGAGCAGTACTTC	CASSQDSSGSYEQYF
-	-	TRBV30	TRBJ1-1	TGTGCCTGGGCTTTGACAGTGAACACTGAAGCTTTCTTT	CAWALTVNTEAFF
-	TRBD2	TRBV25-1	TRBJ2-7	TGTGCCAGCAGTCCACCCGGACTAGGTGAGGTCGAGCAGTACTTC	CASSPPGLGEVEQYF
-	-	TRBV2	TRBJ1-2	TGTGCCAGCAGGTTCTCGGAGGAGGGTAACTATGGCTACACCTTC	CASRFSEEGNYGYTF
-	TRBD1	TRBV7-2	TRBJ1-6	TGTGCCAGCAGCTTCGACAGGGCCGGTAACTCACCCCTCCACTTT	CASSFDRAGNSPLHF
-	TRBD2	TRBV4-2	TRBJ2-3	TGTGCCAGCAGCCGTTTAGCGGGGGGCAGCACAGATACGCAGTATTTT	CASSRLAGGSTDTQYF
-	-	TRBV7-9	TRBJ1-2	TGTGCCACCTCGCCGCAGGGCGATGGCTATGGCTACACCTTC	CATSPQGDGYGYTF
-	TRBD1	TRBV6-4	TRBJ2-3	TGTGCCAGCAGTGAGGGACAGGGGAGCACAGATACGCAGTATTTT	CASSEGQGSTDTQYF
once	-	TRBV11-3	TRBJ1-6	TGTGCCAGCAGCTCAGGCCAGATAGCGGGCGCCAAGCGGGGATCACCCCTCCACTTT	CASSSGQIAGAKRGSPLHF
-	TRBD1	TRBV12-5	TRBJ1-4	TGTGCTAGTGGTTTGGTAAGGACAGGGATCATAAATGAAAAACTGTTTTTT	CASGLVRTGIINEKLFF
-	-	TRBV2	TRBJ1-1	TGTGCCAGCAGCGGAGGGACCGTAGAAGCTTTCTTT	CASSGGTVEAFF
-	TRBD1	TRBV10-1	TRBJ2-2	TGCGCCAGCAGTGAGGCGACAGGGGGCATCGGGGAGCTGTTTTTT	CASSEATGGIGELFF
-	-	TRBV5-1	TRBJ1-1	TGCGCCAGCAGCCTGGGTCCAGGTCTGGACACTGAAGCTTTCTTT	CASSLGPGLDTEAFF
-	-	TRBV6-5	TRBJ1-3	TGTGCCAGCAGCCCCGTGGCAGGGGGAAACACCATATATTTT	CASSPVAGGNTIYF
few	TRBD1	TRBV29-1	TRBJ1-1	TGCAGCGTTGCCCTACGACAGGGTCACATCTTGAACACTGAAGCTTTCTTT	CSVALRQGHILNTEAFF
-	TRBD1	TRBV9	TRBJ1-5	TGTGCCAGCAGCCGGGACAGGGGGGTCAATCAGCCCCAGCATTTT	CASSRDRGVNQPQHF
-	TRBD2	TRBV2	TRBJ2-1	TGTGCCAGCAGGCCAGCGGGAGGGCCATTCAATGAGCAGTTCTTC	CASRPAGGPFNEQFF
-	-	TRBV6-1	TRBJ1-2	TGTGCCAGCAGTGAAGCGCGGGGGGCGAACTATGGCTACACCTTC	CASSEARGANYGYTF
once	-	TRBV9	TRBJ1-6	TGTGCCAGCAGCGTAGGTCCGAGCTCCTATAATTCACCCCTCCACTTT	CASSVGPSSYNSPLHF